This section outlines one TCR beta chain sequence together with its context. The data stem from a study of shared clonotypes between healthy human individuals. Trimming took 2 bases from V and 6 from J, leaving 13 bases between them. The CDR3 extends over 14 amino acids. From germline, CDR1 is LGHNA and CDR2 YSLEER. Only in-frame clones appear in the TCRdb table, and some are missing; sequencing was by immunoSEQ multiplex PCR. This table holds over 950,000 clones, roughly 80% found once. The sequence came from a young man in good health. Some clones in this sample may be carry-over from other donors' samples. V gene TRBV4-3 combines with J gene TRBJ1-2; maybe TRBD1 (6 bases). Material: memory CD4+ T cells from PBMCs. The subset was: CD45RA-negative fraction. The CDR3 loop is CASSQLQGIHGYTF. Here the CDR3 DNA reads TGCGCCAGCAGCCAACTACAGGGCATCCATGGCTACACCTTC.